Listed here is a single T cell receptor beta chain. Its antigen is undetermined. This sample was taken from a study of shared clonotypes between healthy human individuals. Study results and limitations: Generally, naive subsets came out with larger estimated richness than memory subsets.

CD45RO-negative, CCR7-positively selected cells formed the naive CD8 fraction, excluding terminally differentiated effector memory CD45RA+ cells. The table came from immunoSEQ multiplex PCR; TCRdb's copy has only in-frame clones and leaves some out. This table has some 2 million clones, approximately 95% appearing once. The CDR3 has 15 residues. CDR1 SEHNR and CDR2 FQNEAQ come from the germline V gene (reference sequence). The germline V and J ends were trimmed by 5 bases and 4 bases, with 14 bases remaining between them. This chain links TRBV7-9 with TRBJ2-2; D is undetermined. The sample consisted of naive CD8+ T cells sorted from blood. The sequence was collected from a man aged 18 to 29 in good health. The chain's CDR3 is CASSPGPGGTGELFF. The CDR3 DNA reads as TGTGCCAGCAGCCCCGGCCCGGGTGGCACCGGGGAGCTGTTTTTT.